This T cell receptor beta chain was identified in a study of T cell responses to AZD1222 COVID-19 vaccine. Clones were read by immunoSEQ multiplex PCR, and TCRdb kept only the in-frame ones, dropping some. The sample comprises 120,000 to 150,000 clones, around nine tenths of which are singletons, and 4.5% to 6.5% rests with the top ten. Germline CDR1 SGHRS, CDR2 YFSETQ. Trimming took 4 bases from V and 5 from J, leaving 9 bases between them. The CDR3 spans 12 residues. Whole-study findings and limits: Among spike-specific TCRs, nearly half reportedly target unmutated variant regions. The donors showed a predominance of white British ancestry and of females, with possible underestimation of clonal diversity.

Concerning this clone: Its antigen remains unknown.

This chain connects TRBV5-1 to TRBJ2-5, with unresolved D. The origin of this receptor is an adult in good health. This specimen consisted of peripheral blood, obtained on day 0 of AZD1222 vaccination. CDR3 sequence: CASSHQRETQYF. The DNA for the CDR3 is TGCGCCAGCAGCCATCAACGGGAGACCCAGTACTTC.